The text below deals with one TCR beta chain. CDR1 is GTSNPN, CDR2 SVGIG, per germline (reference sequence). The CDR3 runs to 14 residues. V dropped 1 base and J dropped 3 bases, with 13 bases sitting between them. Original processing methods: Amplification of reference gene primers was used by the study to estimate nucleated cell counts. The method was immunoSEQ multiplex PCR; TCRdb's version includes in-frame clones alone and lacks a portion of them. D and trimming come from the DNA, and the V and J calls and clone size come from that table. This table has about 280,000 clones, 75% to 90% appearing once. The data stem from a study of blood T cell repertoires in COVID-19. Across the study: Both acute and convalescent COVID-19 samples were obtained from the United States, Italy and Spain. In each case, the material was cDNA or gDNA derived from T cells, B-cell-depleted T cells, or PBMCs.

The V call is TRBV30, the J call TRBJ2-7, with D perhaps TRBD2 (7 bases). This TCR was recovered from a woman in her thirties or forties who had recovered from COVID-19. Specimen: peripheral blood. The CDR3 here is CAWSGGGTLYEQYF. CDR3 DNA: TGTGCCTGGAGTGGGGGAGGGACACTCTACGAGCAGTACTTC.